The clone carrying this T cell receptor (beta chain) showed up just once. Its antigen is currently unknown. Trimming shortened V by 6 bases and J by 0 bases, and 12 bases separated the two germline ends. Germline loops: CDR1 DFQATT, CDR2 SNEGSKA (reference sequence). This CDR3 is built from 14 residues. Researchers used genomic DNA as the template to profile TCR beta VDJ and CDR3. TCRdb itself ran the reads through MiXCR, one entry per CDR3 protein. The repertoire holds 200,000 to 250,000 distinct CDR3 sequences, with 65% as singletons. The data were obtained in a study of CD8+CD57+ T cells in acquired aplastic anemia. Sequenced patients had shown CD8+CD57+ cell expansion by flow cytometry. Study-wide points: Controls did not differ significantly from patients in CD8+ Simpson's diversity. Patients and controls were found to share twenty-nine CD8+ CDR3 sequences.

Sequencing used sorted CD4+, CD8+, or CD8+CD57+ T cells (not recorded which) from PBMCs. This clonotype was obtained from a human donor with aplastic anemia. V gene TRBV20-1 combines with J gene TRBJ1-5, with unresolved D. This CDR3 reads CSANEQYSNQPQHF. The CDR3 DNA is TGCAGTGCCAACGAACAGTATAGCAATCAGCCCCAGCATTTT.